Given below is one TCR beta chain in context. This sample was included in a study of blood T cells in healthy people across ages. Then a second PCR, running about 6 to 12 cycles, was carried out with a sample-barcoded 5' primer and a J-beta primer mix. TCRdb passed the 5' RACE reads through MiXCR, listing each CDR3 protein once. The sample yields about 780,000 distinct CDR3 sequences, roughly 46% seen once. This receptor was obtained from a man at least 80 years old in good health. Sequencing was performed on blood.

The CDR3 is CSATTRDSAYEQYF. Here the CDR3 DNA reads TGCAGTGCTACAACCCGGGACTCTGCCTACGAGCAGTACTTC. This chain joins TRBV20-1 and TRBJ2-5, with TRBD2 as a possible D gene (6 bases). The tail of the sequence fits TRBJ2-7 better, so the J call may be wrong. This CDR3 contains 14 residues. Germline CDR1 and CDR2: DFQATT and SNEGSKA (reference sequence).